This T cell receptor (beta chain) was sequenced during a study of cytomegalovirus exposure and HLA in healthy donors. Study observations and caveats: Earlier analysis looked at TCR beta V segments, and most were productive about 90% or about 30% of the time. Most TCR sequences were uncommon, yet certain public TCRs appeared in many donors. Later analysis demonstrated an association between a missense DCLRE1C variant and TCR beta V- and J-gene trimming.

CDR1 is MDHEN and CDR2 is SYDVKM in the germline V gene. This CDR3 contains 13 residues. The V and J ends lost 7 bases and 4 bases respectively, with 13 bases between them. Concerning this clone: Its antigen is not identified.

Though nominally healthy at sampling, donors likely had unrecorded immune exposures. The PCR made use of 60 Vbeta and 13 Jbeta primers. Here immunoSEQ multiplex PCR was the method, and the copy in TCRdb shows in-frame clones only, minus some. Of under 200,000 clones listed, roughly 76% are singletons. J is TRBJ1-2 and V is TRBV28; D uncertain. The clonotype originates from a woman in her forties or fifties in good health and CMV-seronegative. The specimen was PBMCs. CDR3 residues: CASNQPGGYGYTF. CDR3 in DNA: TGTGCCAGCAACCAACCGGGAGGCTATGGCTACACCTTC.